Presented here are 23 T cell receptor beta chains from one specimen sequenced in a study of blood T cell repertoires in COVID-19. TCRdb's copy holds only in-frame clones and misses some; the assay was immunoSEQ multiplex PCR. The repertoire consists of tens of thousands of clones, with about nine tenths occurring once and the leading ten covering around 6%. Sequences were obtained from peripheral blood. These receptors were taken from a woman of 80 years or more with acute or convalescent COVID-19.

This CDR3 is CASSPGLAGYEQYF. The CDR3 coding sequence is TGTGCCAGCAGCCCGGGACTAGCGGGGTACGAGCAGTACTTC. The chain joins TRBV5-4 to TRBJ2-7; 13 nucleotides match TRBD2. The CDR3 has 14 amino acids. The V segment lost 4 bases and the J segment 4 bases; nucleotides outside the gene matches: 2. Germline loops: CDR1 SGHNT, CDR2 YYREEE (reference sequence). The full variable domain, with the rest looked up from reference TRBV5-4 and TRBJ2-7, is ETGVTQSPTHLIKTRGQQVTLRCSSQSGHNTVSWYQQALGQGPQFIFQYYREEENGRGNFPPRFSGLQFPNYSSELNVNALELDDSALYLCASSPGLAGYEQYFGPGTRLTVT.

V and J are TRBV30 and TRBJ1-2; D possibly corresponds to TRBD1 (6 bases). CDR1 and CDR2 from the germline V gene are GTSNPN and SVGIG (reference sequence). V was shortened by 2 bases and J by 0 bases, with 13 bases between the two germline ends. The CDR3 runs to 15 residues. CDR3 loop: CAWSITGRANYGYTF. The CDR3 DNA sequence: TGTGCCTGGAGTATTACAGGGCGAGCTAACTATGGCTACACCTTC. Using reference TRBV30 and TRBJ1-2 for the parts outside the CDR3, the full variable domain is SQTIHQWPATLVQPVGSPLSLECTVEGTSNPNLYWYRQAAGRGLQLLFYSVGIGQISSEVPQNLSASRPQDRQFILSSKKLLLSDSGFYLCAWSITGRANYGYTFGSGTRLTVV.

The chain recombines TRBV4-3 with TRBJ2-2; TRBD2 agrees at 11 bases. V shed 3 bases, J shed 2 bases, and the junction held 11 bases outside the gene matches. From germline, CDR1 is LGHNA and CDR2 YSLEER. The CDR3 extends over 19 amino acids. This CDR3 is CASSHRLLSGGENTGELFF. The CDR3 nucleotides read TGCGCCAGCAGCCACCGCCTCCTTAGCGGGGGGGAAAACACCGGGGAGCTGTTTTTT.

V is TRBV6-1 and J is TRBJ1-1; D is perhaps TRBD1 (5 bases). CDR3 length: 14 amino acids. V was trimmed by 2 bases and J by 4 bases, leaving 11 bases between them. Germline V gives CDR1 MNHNS, CDR2 SASEGT. CDR3 sequence: CASSEYQGGTEAFF. Here the CDR3 DNA reads TGTGCCAGCAGTGAATATCAGGGTGGCACTGAAGCTTTCTTT.

This chain joins TRBV5-1 and TRBJ2-1, with 12 bases identical to TRBD1. The CDR3 loop spans 16 amino acids. Germline CDR1 reads SGHRS; CDR2 reads YFSETQ. Germline trimming cut 4 bases from V and 12 bases from J; bases unmatched to any gene: 14. The CDR3 reads CASSPLPGGQGAGQFF. The CDR3 DNA reads TGCGCCAGCAGCCCCCTCCCCGGGGGACAGGGGGCAGGGCAGTTCTTC.

V and J are TRBV18 and TRBJ1-1; TRBD1 matches 7 bases. The trim removed 4 bases at V and 4 bases at J, leaving 9 bases unmatched. The germline CDR1 and CDR2 sequences are KGHSH and LQKENI. The CDR3 contains 15 residues. The CDR3 protein is CASSQRDSRGTEAFF. The CDR3 nucleotides read TGTGCCAGCTCACAACGGGACAGTCGGGGCACTGAAGCTTTCTTT.

The chain uses TRBV5-1 and TRBJ1-2; 8 nucleotides line up with TRBD1. Trimming took 0 bases from V and 7 from J; bases not matched to a gene: 8. Germline V gene lookup returns CDR1 SGHRS and CDR2 YFSETQ. The CDR3 covers 15 residues. The CDR3 loop reads CASSLAGQGAGGYTF. The DNA for the CDR3 is TGCGCCAGCAGCTTGGCCGGTCAGGGGGCTGGTGGCTACACCTTC.

This clone was detected only once. This chain links TRBV9 with TRBJ1-3, with D unclear. This CDR3 has 16 residues. Looked up from germline, CDR1 is SGDLS and CDR2 is YYNGEE. Trimming took 0 bases from V and 7 from J, leaving 17 bases between them. In DNA, the CDR3 is TGTGCCAGCAGCGTAGAGGAAGGGAGCTTGCTTAACACCATATATTTT. This sequence encodes CASSVEEGSLLNTIYF.

This chain links TRBV5-1 with TRBJ2-7; D gene ambiguous. The V gene lost 3 bases and the J gene lost 3 bases, with 4 bases spanning the gap. The germline V gene encodes CDR1 SGHRS and CDR2 YFSETQ. This CDR3 region has 11 residues. Here the CDR3 reads CASSSFYEQYF. DNA for the CDR3: TGCGCCAGCAGCTCCTTCTACGAGCAGTACTTC.

The chain has TRBV19 and TRBJ2-2; D not resolved. Germline assignment: CDR1 LNHDA and CDR2 SQIVND (reference sequence). The CDR3 totals 14 residues. Trimming cost V 0 bases and J 3 bases, with 5 bases left between them. The CDR3 loop reads CASSIDLHTGELFF. The CDR3 DNA reads TGTGCCAGTAGTATAGATCTACACACCGGGGAGCTGTTTTTT.

This rearrangement joins TRBV7-9 to TRBJ1-3; D remains ambiguous. Trimming pared 4 bases from V and 0 bases from J, leaving 16 bases between. Germline CDR1 is SEHNR and CDR2 is FQNEAQ (reference sequence). This CDR3 is 17 amino acids long. CDR3 loop: CASSSGRGWDSGNTIYF. Here the CDR3 DNA reads TGTGCCAGCAGCTCCGGGCGGGGATGGGACTCTGGAAACACCATATATTTT. Variable domain in full (rest from reference TRBV7-9 and TRBJ1-3): DTGVSQNPRHKITKRGQNVTFRCDPISEHNRLYWYRQTLGQGPEFLTYFQNEAQLEKSRLLSDRFSAERPKGSFSTLEIQRTEQGDSAMYLCASSSGRGWDSGNTIYFGEGSWLTVV.

The chain combines TRBV7-2 with TRBJ2-5; TRBD2 might be the D (7 bases). CDR1 is SGHTA, CDR2 FQGNSA, per germline. The CDR3 has 15 residues. V dropped 2 bases and J dropped 1 base, with 11 bases sitting between them. CDR3 nucleotides: TGTGCCAGCAGCTTAATTGCGGGGGCCCAAGAGACCCAGTACTTC. Amino acids: CASSLIAGAQETQYF.

The rearrangement joins TRBV6-5 to TRBJ2-5; D is unresolved. With 2 bases removed from V and 5 bases from J, the gap between germline ends came to 12 bases. The length of the CDR3 is 14 residues. Germline loops: CDR1 MNHEY, CDR2 SVGAGI. The CDR3 nucleotides read TGTGCCAGCAGTTACAGCAGGTTTAGTGAGACCCAGTACTTC. Its protein is CASSYSRFSETQYF.

This CDR3 is CASSGQGVTGELFF. CDR3 DNA: TGCGCCAGCTCCGGACAGGGGGTAACCGGGGAGCTGTTTTTT. The gene calls are TRBV5-1 and TRBJ2-2, with TRBD1 matching 10 bases. Trimming took 7 bases from V and 5 from J; bases not matched to a gene: 5. CDR3 size: 14 residues. Germline values: CDR1 SGHRS, CDR2 YFSETQ.

This CDR3 reads CASSLSPAGQGYDQPQHF. The CDR3 DNA is TGTGCCAGCAGTTTATCCCCGGCTGGGCAGGGGTACGATCAGCCCCAGCATTTT. The rearrangement links TRBV27 to TRBJ1-5; a possible D gene is TRBD1 (6 bases). V was trimmed by 0 bases and J by 5 bases, leaving 20 bases between them. The CDR3 has 18 residues. Germline lookup yields CDR1 MNHEY and CDR2 SMNVEV (reference sequence).

This chain connects TRBV29-1 to TRBJ2-1, with 10 bases fitting TRBD2. CDR1 and CDR2 (germline): SQVTM, ANQGSEA. The CDR3 contains 13 residues. Trimming at V came to 4 bases and at J to 4 bases, leaving 1 base not matched to a gene. CDR3 DNA sequence: TGCAGCGTTGGGACTAGCGGTTACAATGAGCAGTTCTTC. Translated: CSVGTSGYNEQFF.

The chain is built from TRBV30 and TRBJ1-2; 9 bases align to TRBD1. Germline V gives CDR1 GTSNPN, CDR2 SVGIG (reference sequence). V shed 5 bases, J shed 8 bases, and the junction held 15 bases outside the gene matches. This CDR3 has 15 residues. CDR3 residues: CAWRIPGQGSGGYTF. CDR3 nucleotides: TGTGCCTGGCGCATCCCGGGACAGGGATCGGGCGGCTACACCTTC.

The chain carries TRBV4-1 and TRBJ1-5, with 8 bases fitting TRBD1. Unmatched junction bases numbered 13, after V lost 3 bases and J lost 6 bases. The CDR3 spans 17 residues. CDR1 is MGHRA, CDR2 YSYEKL, per germline. The CDR3 spells CASSQTDMDRVGQPQHF. CDR3 DNA sequence: TGCGCCAGCAGCCAGACTGACATGGACAGGGTAGGTCAGCCCCAGCATTTT.

This clone appeared once. This rearrangement joins TRBV18 to TRBJ1-4; D is possibly TRBD1 (6 bases). CDR1 and CDR2 from the germline V gene are KGHSH and LQKENI. The CDR3 totals 15 residues. Deletions cut 3 bases from V and 6 bases from J, with 14 bases between. CDR3 sequence: CASSPGGGHDEKLFF. For the CDR3, the DNA is TGTGCCAGCTCACCGGGAGGGGGGCATGATGAAAAACTGTTTTTT. The variable domain in full, completed from reference TRBV18 and TRBJ1-4, reads NAGVMQNPRHLVRRRGQEARLRCSPMKGHSHVYWYRQLPEEGLKFMVYLQKENIIDESGMPKERFSAEFPKEGPSILRIQQVVRGDSAAYFCASSPGGGHDEKLFFGSGTQLSVL.

The chain couples TRBV5-1 to TRBJ1-2; TRBD1 agrees at 10 bases. The CDR3 extends over 15 amino acids. CDR1 is SGHRS and CDR2 is YFSETQ in the germline V gene. With 3 bases clipped from V and 6 bases from J, the junction kept 8 bases outside the gene matches. The CDR3 region has the DNA TGCGCCAGCAGCTCCCGCGACAGGGGGCATCATGGCTACACCTTC. This sequence encodes CASSSRDRGHHGYTF. The variable domain in full, with the rest retrieved from reference TRBV5-1 and TRBJ1-2, is KAGVTQTPRYLIKTRGQQVTLSCSPISGHRSVSWYQQTPGQGLQFLFEYFSETQRNKGNFPGRFSGRQFSNSRSEMNVSTLELGDSALYLCASSSRDRGHHGYTFGSGTRLTVV.

The chain links TRBV2 to TRBJ2-3; possibly TRBD2 for D (6 bases). With 10 bases removed from V and 2 bases from J, the gap between germline ends came to 13 bases. This CDR3 comprises 13 residues. CDR1 is SNHLY, CDR2 FYNNEI, per germline. CDR3 nucleotides: TGTGCCACCCTAGGGAGGATCACAGATACGCAGTATTTT. Protein: CATLGRITDTQYF. Complete variable domain (other parts from reference TRBV2 and TRBJ2-3): EPEVTQTPSHQVTQMGQEVILRCVPISNHLYFYWYRQILGQKVEFLVSFYNNEISEKSEIFDDQFSVERPDGSNFTLKIRSTKLEDSAMYFCATLGRITDTQYFGPGTRLTVL.

This sequence joins TRBV7-9 and TRBJ1-2, with 7 bases fitting TRBD1. The CDR3 is 14 amino acids. From germline, CDR1 is SEHNR and CDR2 FQNEAQ (reference sequence). Unmatched junction bases numbered 9, after V lost 3 bases and J lost 8 bases. CDR3 DNA: TGTGCCAGCAGCTTCGCGACAAGGGGGCAAGGCTACACCTTC. Protein: CASSFATRGQGYTF. The full variable domain, its missing parts supplied by reference TRBV7-9 and TRBJ1-2, is DTGVSQNPRHKITKRGQNVTFRCDPISEHNRLYWYRQTLGQGPEFLTYFQNEAQLEKSRLLSDRFSAERPKGSFSTLEIQRTEQGDSAMYLCASSFATRGQGYTFGSGTRLTVV.

The rearrangement links TRBV6-5 to TRBJ2-2, with 9 positions matching TRBD2. J was trimmed by 4 bases and V by 6 bases; bases with no gene match: 6. Germline V gene lookup returns CDR1 MNHEY and CDR2 SVGAGI. The CDR3 consists of 15 residues. CDR3 sequence reads: CASRSLAGITGELFF. In nucleotides, the CDR3 is TGTGCCAGCAGAAGCCTAGCGGGGATCACCGGGGAGCTGTTTTTT.